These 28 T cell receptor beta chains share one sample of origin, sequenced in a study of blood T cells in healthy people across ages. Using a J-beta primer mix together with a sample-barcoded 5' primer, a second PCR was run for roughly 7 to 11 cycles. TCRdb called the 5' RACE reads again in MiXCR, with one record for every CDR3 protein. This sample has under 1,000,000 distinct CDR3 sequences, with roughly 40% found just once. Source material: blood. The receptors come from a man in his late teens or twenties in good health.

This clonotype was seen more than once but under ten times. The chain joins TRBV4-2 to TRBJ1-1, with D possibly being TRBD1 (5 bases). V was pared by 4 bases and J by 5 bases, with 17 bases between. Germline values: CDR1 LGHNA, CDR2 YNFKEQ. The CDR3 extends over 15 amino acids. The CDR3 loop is CASSRPTLEGTEAFF. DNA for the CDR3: TGTGCCAGCAGCCGACCGACCCTGGAGGGGACTGAAGCTTTCTTT.

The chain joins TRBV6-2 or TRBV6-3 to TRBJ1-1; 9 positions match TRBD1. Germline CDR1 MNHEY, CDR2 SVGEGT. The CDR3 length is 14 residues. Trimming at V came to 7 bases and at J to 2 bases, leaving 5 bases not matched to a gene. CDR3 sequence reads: CASKNRGQNTEAFF. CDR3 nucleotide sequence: TGTGCCAGCAAAAACAGGGGGCAAAACACTGAAGCTTTCTTT.

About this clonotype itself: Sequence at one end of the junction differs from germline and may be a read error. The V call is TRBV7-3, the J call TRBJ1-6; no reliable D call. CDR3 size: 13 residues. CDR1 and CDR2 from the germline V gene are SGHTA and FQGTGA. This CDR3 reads CASNLVRNSPLHF. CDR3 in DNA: TGTGCCAGCAACTTAGTTCGAAATTCACCCCTCCACTTT.

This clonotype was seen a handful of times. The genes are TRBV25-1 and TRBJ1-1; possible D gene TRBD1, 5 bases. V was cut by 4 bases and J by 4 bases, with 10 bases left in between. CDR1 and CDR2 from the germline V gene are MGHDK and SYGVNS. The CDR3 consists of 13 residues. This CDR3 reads CASSGDGPTEAFF. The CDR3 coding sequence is TGTGCCAGCAGTGGGGACGGGCCCACTGAAGCTTTCTTT. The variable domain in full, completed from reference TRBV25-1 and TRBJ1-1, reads EADIYQTPRYLVIGTGKKITLECSQTMGHDKMYWYQQDPGMELHLIHYSYGVNSTEKGDLSSESTVSRIRTEHFPLTLESARPSHTSQYLCASSGDGPTEAFFGQGTRLTVV.

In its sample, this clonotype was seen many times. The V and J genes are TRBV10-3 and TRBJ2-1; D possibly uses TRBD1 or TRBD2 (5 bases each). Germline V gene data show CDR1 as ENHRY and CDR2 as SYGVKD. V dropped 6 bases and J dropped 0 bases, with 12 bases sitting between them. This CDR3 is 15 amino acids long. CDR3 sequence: CAIRTDYSSYNEQFF. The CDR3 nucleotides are TGTGCCATCAGGACAGACTATAGCTCCTACAATGAGCAGTTCTTC.

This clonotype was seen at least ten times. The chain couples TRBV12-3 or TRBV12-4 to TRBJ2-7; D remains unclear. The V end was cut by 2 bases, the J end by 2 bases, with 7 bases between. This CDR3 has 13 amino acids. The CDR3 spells CASSLRSPYEQYF. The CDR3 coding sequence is TGTGCCAGCAGTTTAAGGTCACCCTACGAGCAGTACTTC.

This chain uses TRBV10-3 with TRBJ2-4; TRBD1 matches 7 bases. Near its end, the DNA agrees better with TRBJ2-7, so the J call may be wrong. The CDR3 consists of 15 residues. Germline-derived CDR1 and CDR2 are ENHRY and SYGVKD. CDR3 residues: CAIRGEGRAGGEQYF. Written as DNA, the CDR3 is TGTGCCATCAGGGGAGAGGGTAGGGCAGGGGGCGAGCAGTACTTC.

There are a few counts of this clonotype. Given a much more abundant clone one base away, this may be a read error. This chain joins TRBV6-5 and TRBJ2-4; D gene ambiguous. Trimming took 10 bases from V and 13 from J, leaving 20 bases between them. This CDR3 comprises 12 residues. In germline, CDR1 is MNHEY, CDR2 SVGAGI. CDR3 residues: CATRPTAGEQYF. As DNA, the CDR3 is TGTGCCACCAGACCTACAGCTGGTGAGCAGTACTTC.

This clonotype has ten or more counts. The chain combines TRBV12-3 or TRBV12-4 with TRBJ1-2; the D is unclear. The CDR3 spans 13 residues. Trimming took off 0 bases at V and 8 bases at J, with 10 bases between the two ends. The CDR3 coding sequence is TGTGCCAGCAGTTTAGCGTGGATGGGGGGCTACACCTTC. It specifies CASSLAWMGGYTF.

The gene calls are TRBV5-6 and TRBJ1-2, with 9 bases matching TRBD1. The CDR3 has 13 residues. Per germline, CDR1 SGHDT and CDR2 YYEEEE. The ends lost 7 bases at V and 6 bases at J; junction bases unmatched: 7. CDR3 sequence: CASGAGTGHGYTF. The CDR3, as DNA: TGTGCCAGCGGGGCCGGGACAGGGCATGGCTACACCTTC.

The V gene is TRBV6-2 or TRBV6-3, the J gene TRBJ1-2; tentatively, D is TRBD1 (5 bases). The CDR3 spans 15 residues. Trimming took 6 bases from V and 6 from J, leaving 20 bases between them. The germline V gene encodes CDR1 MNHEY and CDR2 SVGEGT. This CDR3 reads CASSLFTGHADGYTF. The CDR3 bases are TGTGCCAGCAGCCTTTTTACAGGCCACGCGGATGGCTACACCTTC.

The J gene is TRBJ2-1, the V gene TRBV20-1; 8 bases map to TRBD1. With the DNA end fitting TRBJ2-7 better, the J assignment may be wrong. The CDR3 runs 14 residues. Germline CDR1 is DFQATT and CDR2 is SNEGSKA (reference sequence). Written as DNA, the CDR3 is TGCAGTGCTAGAGACAGGGGGCGCTACAATGAGCAGTACTTC. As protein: CSARDRGRYNEQYF.

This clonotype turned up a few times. The CDR3 here is CSANSGGGNYGYTF. In DNA, the CDR3 is TGCAGCGCCAATTCAGGGGGCGGAAACTATGGCTACACCTTC. The rearrangement links TRBV29-1 to TRBJ1-2; TRBD1 matches 8 bases. This CDR3 is built from 14 residues. CDR1 and CDR2 from the germline V gene are SQVTM and ANQGSEA. J was trimmed by 2 bases and V by 7 bases; bases with no gene match: 9.

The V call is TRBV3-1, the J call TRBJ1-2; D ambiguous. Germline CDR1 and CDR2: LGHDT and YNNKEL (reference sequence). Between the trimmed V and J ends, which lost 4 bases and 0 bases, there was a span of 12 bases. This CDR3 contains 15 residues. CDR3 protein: CASSRTPATNYGYTF. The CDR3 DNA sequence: TGTGCCAGCAGCCGAACTCCCGCGACTAACTATGGCTACACCTTC.

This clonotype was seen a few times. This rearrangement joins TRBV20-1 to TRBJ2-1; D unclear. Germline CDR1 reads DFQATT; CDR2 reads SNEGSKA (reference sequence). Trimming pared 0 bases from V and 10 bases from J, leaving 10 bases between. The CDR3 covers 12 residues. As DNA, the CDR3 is TGCAGTGCTAGAGATGTACGTGCGGAGCAGTTCTTC. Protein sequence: CSARDVRAEQFF.

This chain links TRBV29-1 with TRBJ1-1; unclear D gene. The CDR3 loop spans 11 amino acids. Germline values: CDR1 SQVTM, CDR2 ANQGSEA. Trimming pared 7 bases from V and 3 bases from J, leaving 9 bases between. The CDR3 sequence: CSGKGHTEAFF. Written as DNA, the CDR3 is TGCAGCGGGAAAGGGCACACTGAAGCTTTCTTT. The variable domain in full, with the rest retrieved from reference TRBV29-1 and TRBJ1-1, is SAVISQKPSRDICQRGTSLTIQCQVDSQVTMMFWYRQQPGQSLTLIATANQGSEATYESGFVIDKFPISRPNLTFSTLTVSNMSPEDSSIYLCSGKGHTEAFFGQGTRLTVV.

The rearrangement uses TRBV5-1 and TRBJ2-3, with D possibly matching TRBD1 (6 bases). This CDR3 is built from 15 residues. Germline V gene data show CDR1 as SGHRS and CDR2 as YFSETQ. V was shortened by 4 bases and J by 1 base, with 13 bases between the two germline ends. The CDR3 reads CASSPRDKRTDTQYF. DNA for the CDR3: TGCGCCAGCAGCCCCCGGGACAAACGCACAGATACGCAGTATTTT.

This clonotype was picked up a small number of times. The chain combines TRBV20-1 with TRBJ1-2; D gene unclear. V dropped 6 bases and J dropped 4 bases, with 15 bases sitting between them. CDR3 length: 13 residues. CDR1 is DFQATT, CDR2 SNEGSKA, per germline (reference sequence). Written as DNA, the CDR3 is TGCAGTGCAGTTATATTGGAATTCTATGGCTACACCTTC. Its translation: CSAVILEFYGYTF.

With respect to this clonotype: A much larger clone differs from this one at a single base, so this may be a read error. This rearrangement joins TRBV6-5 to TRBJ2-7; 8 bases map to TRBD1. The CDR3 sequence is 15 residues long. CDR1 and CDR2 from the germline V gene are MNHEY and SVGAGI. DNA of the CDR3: TGTGCCAGCAGTAACACCGGGACAGGCCCTTACGGGCAGTACTTC. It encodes CASSNTGTGPYGQYF.

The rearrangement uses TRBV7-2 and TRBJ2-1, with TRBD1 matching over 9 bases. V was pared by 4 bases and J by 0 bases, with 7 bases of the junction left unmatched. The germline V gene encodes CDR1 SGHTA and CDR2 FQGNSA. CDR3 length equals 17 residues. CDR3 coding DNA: TGTGCCAGCAGCTCCCGGACAGGGGAGGTCTCCTACAATGAGCAGTTCTTC. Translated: CASSSRTGEVSYNEQFF.

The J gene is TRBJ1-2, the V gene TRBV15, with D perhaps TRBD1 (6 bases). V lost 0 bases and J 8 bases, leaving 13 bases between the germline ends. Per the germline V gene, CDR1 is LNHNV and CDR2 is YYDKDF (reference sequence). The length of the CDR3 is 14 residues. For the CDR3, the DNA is TGTGCCACCAGCAGAGAAGGGGGTGAGAGCGGCTACACCTTC. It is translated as CATSREGGESGYTF.

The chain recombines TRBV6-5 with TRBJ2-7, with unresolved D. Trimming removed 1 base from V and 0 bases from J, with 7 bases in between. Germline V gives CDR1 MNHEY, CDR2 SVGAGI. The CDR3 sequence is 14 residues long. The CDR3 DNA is TGTGCCAGCAGTTACTACAAGGGCTCCTACGAGCAGTACTTC. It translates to CASSYYKGSYEQYF.

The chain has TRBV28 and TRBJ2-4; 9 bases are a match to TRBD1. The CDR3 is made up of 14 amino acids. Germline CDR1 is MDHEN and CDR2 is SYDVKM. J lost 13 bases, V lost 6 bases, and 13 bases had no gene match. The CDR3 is CASSSIQGAQEQYF. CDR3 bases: TGTGCCAGCAGCTCGATACAGGGGGCGCAAGAGCAGTACTTC.

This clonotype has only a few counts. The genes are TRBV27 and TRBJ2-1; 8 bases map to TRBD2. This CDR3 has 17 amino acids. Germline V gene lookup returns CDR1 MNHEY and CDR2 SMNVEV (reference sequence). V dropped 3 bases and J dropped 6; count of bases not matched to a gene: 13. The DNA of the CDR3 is TGTGCCAGCAGTTTCGGGTTGGCGGGGGGTTCAGTCAATGAGCAGTTCTTC. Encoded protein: CASSFGLAGGSVNEQFF.

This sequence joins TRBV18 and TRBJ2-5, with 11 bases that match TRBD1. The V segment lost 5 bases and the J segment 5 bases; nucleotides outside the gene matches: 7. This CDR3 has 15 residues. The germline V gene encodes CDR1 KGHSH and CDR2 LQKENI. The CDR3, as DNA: TGTGCCAGCTCATCTCGGACAGGGGGCAGGGAGACCCAGTACTTC. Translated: CASSSRTGGRETQYF. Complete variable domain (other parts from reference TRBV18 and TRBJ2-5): NAGVMQNPRHLVRRRGQEARLRCSPMKGHSHVYWYRQLPEEGLKFMVYLQKENIIDESGMPKERFSAEFPKEGPSILRIQQVVRGDSAAYFCASSSRTGGRETQYFGPGTRLLVL.

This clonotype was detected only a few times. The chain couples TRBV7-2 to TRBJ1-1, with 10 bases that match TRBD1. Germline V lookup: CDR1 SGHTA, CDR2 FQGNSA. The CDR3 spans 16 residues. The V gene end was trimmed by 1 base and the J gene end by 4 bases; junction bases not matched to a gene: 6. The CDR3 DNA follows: TGTGCCAGCAGCTTAGAGGGGACAGGGGCCGGCACTGAAGCTTTCTTT. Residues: CASSLEGTGAGTEAFF.

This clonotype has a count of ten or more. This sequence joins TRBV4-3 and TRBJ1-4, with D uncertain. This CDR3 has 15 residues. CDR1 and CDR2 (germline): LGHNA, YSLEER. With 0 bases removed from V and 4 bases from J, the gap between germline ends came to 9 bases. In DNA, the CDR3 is TGCGCCAGCAGCCAAGATGGGCACCGTAATGAAAAACTGTTTTTT. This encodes CASSQDGHRNEKLFF.

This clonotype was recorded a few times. The CDR3 sequence: CSVTGGGYYEQYF. DNA of the CDR3: TGCAGCGTTACAGGGGGAGGCTACTACGAGCAGTACTTC. V and J are TRBV29-1 and TRBJ2-7, with 8 nucleotides matching TRBD1. The CDR3 has 13 amino acids. Germline-derived CDR1 and CDR2 are SQVTM and ANQGSEA. The junction had 6 bases not matched to a gene; V was cut back by 5 bases and J by 3 bases.